Presented here are 32 T cell receptor beta chains from one specimen sequenced in a study of T cell responses to AZD1222 COVID-19 vaccine. Profiled with immunoSEQ multiplex PCR; TCRdb holds only in-frame clones, not every one. This sample has approximately 68,000 clones, with approximately 90% found just once. The specimen was peripheral blood, collected on day 0 of AZD1222 vaccination. The receptors originated from an adult in good health.

About this clone itself: Within the sample, other DNA sequences also encode this same CDR3. CDR3 in amino acids: CASSQSGSNQPQHF. The DNA of the CDR3 is TGTGCCAGCAGCCAAAGTGGGAGCAATCAGCCCCAGCATTTT. The V and J genes are TRBV3-1 (or the pseudogene TRBV3-2) and TRBJ1-5; D is unresolved. Trimming removed 2 bases from V and 1 base from J, with 6 bases in between. The CDR3 has 14 residues. The germline V gene has CDR1 LGHDT and CDR2 YNNKEL (reference sequence).

In DNA form, the CDR3 reads TGTGCCAGCAGCCAGGAGCAGGGGCGCGGGACCCAGTACTTC. This codes for CASSQEQGRGTQYF. The V and J genes are TRBV7-2 and TRBJ2-5; possibly TRBD1 for D (6 bases). This CDR3 region has 14 residues. V lost 5 bases to trimming and J lost 7 bases, with 17 bases between them. Germline-derived CDR1 and CDR2 are SGHTA and FQGNSA.

The genes are TRBV7-8 and TRBJ2-7; 8 bases map to TRBD2. Germline V gene lookup returns CDR1 SGHVS and CDR2 FQNEAQ. The CDR3 extends over 14 amino acids. The junction had 6 bases not matched to a gene; V was cut back by 4 bases and J by 4 bases. The CDR3 DNA follows: TGTGCCAGCAGCTCATCGGGACTAGTGTACGAGCAGTACTTC. Protein: CASSSSGLVYEQYF.

This chain connects TRBV28 to TRBJ2-3; possibly TRBD2 for D (5 bases). This CDR3 contains 19 residues. Looked up from germline, CDR1 is MDHEN and CDR2 is SYDVKM. The V end lost 4 bases, the J end lost 0 bases, and 23 bases lay between the germline ends. CDR3 sequence reads: CASSWNPTRAGPSTDTQYF. DNA of the CDR3: TGTGCCAGCAGTTGGAACCCGACCCGTGCGGGCCCTAGCACAGATACGCAGTATTTT.

This chain connects TRBV28 to TRBJ2-1, with D tentatively TRBD1 (6 bases). Trimming pared 7 bases from V and 10 bases from J, leaving 32 bases between. CDR1 and CDR2 from the germline V gene are MDHEN and SYDVKM. This CDR3 spans 18 amino acids. CDR3 DNA sequence: TGTGCCAGCACCAAAGAGGGACAACGCCAGCCGCGCCTCCGGGAGCAGTTCTTC. This translates into CASTKEGQRQPRLREQFF.

The CDR3 coding sequence is TGTGCCAGCAGTTTGTTTGGGGAGCAGTACTTC. This encodes CASSLFGEQYF. The gene calls are TRBV27 and TRBJ2-7; D unresolved. The germline V gene encodes CDR1 MNHEY and CDR2 SMNVEV (reference sequence). This CDR3 has 11 residues. The V end lost 3 bases, the J end lost 7 bases, and 7 bases lay between the germline ends.

This clone was observed a handful of times. The chain uses TRBV7-2 and TRBJ1-4, with no clear D. This CDR3 has 13 residues. Germline V lookup: CDR1 SGHTA, CDR2 FQGNSA. Trimming shortened V by 5 bases and J by 5 bases, and 9 bases separated the two germline ends. The CDR3 coding sequence is TGTGCCAGCAGCGGGCAGCCAAATGAAAAACTGTTTTTT. This encodes CASSGQPNEKLFF.

The rearrangement joins TRBV7-3 to TRBJ2-5; 9 positions agree with TRBD1. The germline V gene encodes CDR1 SGHTA and CDR2 FQGTGA. This CDR3 contains 17 residues. V trimming: 1 base; J trimming: 5 bases; junction bases outside the gene matches: 11. CDR3 region: CASSLKGDRASRETQYF. Written as DNA, the CDR3 is TGTGCCAGCAGCTTAAAAGGGGACAGGGCATCGAGGGAGACCCAGTACTTC.

The V gene is TRBV6-2 or TRBV6-3, the J gene TRBJ2-7; D is undetermined. V lost 4 bases and J 5 bases, leaving 9 bases between the germline ends. Per germline, CDR1 MNHEY and CDR2 SVGEGT. The CDR3 is 12 amino acids. The CDR3 loop is CASSLSAHEQYF. In DNA, the CDR3 is TGTGCCAGCAGTTTGTCTGCCCACGAGCAGTACTTC.

The chain links TRBV5-4 to TRBJ2-5, with TRBD2 identical over 11 bases. Trimming at V came to 4 bases and at J to 3 bases, leaving 5 bases not matched to a gene. Germline lookup yields CDR1 SGHNT and CDR2 YYREEE (reference sequence). The CDR3 runs to 15 residues. CDR3 residues: CASSPTSGKKETQYF. In DNA form, the CDR3 reads TGTGCCAGCAGCCCGACTAGCGGGAAAAAAGAGACCCAGTACTTC.

The rearrangement uses TRBV3-1 (or the pseudogene TRBV3-2) and TRBJ1-1; unclear D gene. V gave up 4 bases and J gave up 1 base, with 10 bases separating them. The CDR3 consists of 14 residues. Germline-derived CDR1 and CDR2 are LGHDT and YNNKEL (reference sequence). DNA of the CDR3: TGTGCCAGCAGCCCCAAAATGGAGAACACTGAAGCTTTCTTT. It encodes CASSPKMENTEAFF.

The rearrangement joins TRBV6-1 to TRBJ1-2; the D is unclear. This CDR3 region has 16 residues. Trimming stripped 2 bases from V and 1 base from J, with 14 bases between. The germline gives CDR1 MNHNS, CDR2 SASEGT. The CDR3, as DNA: TGTGCCAGCAGTGAATTATTACATAGGATTAACTATGGCTACACCTTC. Translation gives CASSELLHRINYGYTF.

The gene calls are TRBV5-1 and TRBJ2-3, with TRBD2 matching 11 bases. Per germline, CDR1 SGHRS and CDR2 YFSETQ. Trimming took 2 bases from V and 3 from J; bases not matched to a gene: 2. This CDR3 spans 15 amino acids. CDR3 loop: CASSFTSGSTDTQYF. CDR3 sequence (DNA): TGCGCCAGCAGCTTCACTAGCGGGAGTACAGATACGCAGTATTTT.

The V gene is TRBV5-4, the J gene TRBJ2-1; unclear D gene. Germline V CDR1 and CDR2: SGHNT, YYREEE (reference sequence). V dropped 4 bases and J dropped 6 bases, with 8 bases sitting between them. CDR3 length equals 12 residues. CDR3 DNA sequence: TGTGCCAGCAGCATCCAGAGCAATGAGCAGTTCTTC. Translated: CASSIQSNEQFF.

The chain couples TRBV6-5 to TRBJ1-5; D is uncertain. This CDR3 spans 15 amino acids. The germline V gene has CDR1 MNHEY and CDR2 SVGAGI. Trimming removed 7 bases at V and 0 bases at J, with 13 bases between. In DNA, the CDR3 is TGTGCCAGCAATACGGATGATAATAGCAATCAGCCCCAGCATTTT. It specifies CASNTDDNSNQPQHF.

This chain uses TRBV3-1 (or the pseudogene TRBV3-2) with TRBJ2-3; the match to TRBD2 covers 9 bases. V trimming: 3 bases; J trimming: 3 bases; junction bases outside the gene matches: 4. Germline loops: CDR1 LGHDT, CDR2 YNNKEL (reference sequence). The CDR3 is made up of 15 amino acids. CDR3 sequence reads: CASSQTSGPTDTQYF. The CDR3 DNA follows: TGTGCCAGCAGCCAGACTAGCGGACCTACAGATACGCAGTATTTT.

The chain combines TRBV11-2 with TRBJ1-6; D is unresolved. This CDR3 comprises 10 residues. Trimming pared 8 bases from V and 11 bases from J, leaving 7 bases between. From germline, CDR1 is SGHAT and CDR2 FQNNGV. The CDR3 sequence is CASRSTPLHF. As DNA, the CDR3 is TGTGCCAGCCGGTCGACACCCCTCCACTTT.

The chain couples TRBV4-2 to TRBJ2-1; 7 nucleotides line up with TRBD2. Germline V gives CDR1 LGHNA, CDR2 YNFKEQ. The CDR3 consists of 14 residues. V was pared by 6 bases and J by 6 bases, with 8 bases of the junction left unmatched. CDR3 amino acids: CASRRSGRTNEQFF. For the CDR3, the DNA is TGTGCCAGCAGGCGTAGCGGGCGGACCAATGAGCAGTTCTTC.

This sequence joins TRBV14 and TRBJ2-5; 9 bases map to TRBD2. From germline, CDR1 is SGHDN and CDR2 FVKESK. The CDR3 runs 16 residues. The V and J ends lost 4 bases and 1 base, in that order; junction bases with no gene match: 7. This chain's CDR3 is CASSPERGVRQETQYF. The CDR3 nucleotides read TGTGCCAGCAGCCCTGAGCGGGGGGTCCGCCAAGAGACCCAGTACTTC.

This clone was found once. J is TRBJ2-1 and V is TRBV7-6; D perhaps matches TRBD1 (6 bases). CDR3 size: 17 residues. Germline CDR1 is SGHVS and CDR2 is FNYEAQ. V was pared by 5 bases and J by 3 bases, with 20 bases between. As DNA, the CDR3 is TGTGCCAGCAGCCACGGTATTGCGGACAGACTCTACAATGAGCAGTTCTTC. Its translation is CASSHGIADRLYNEQFF.

Written as DNA, the CDR3 is TGCGCCAGCAGCCATGGACTAGCGGGAGGCAATGAGCAGTTCTTC. This codes for CASSHGLAGGNEQFF. The chain has TRBV4-3 and TRBJ2-1, with 14 bases identical to TRBD2. Trimming at V came to 3 bases and at J to 6 bases, leaving 1 base not matched to a gene. The CDR3 is 15 residues long. Per the germline V gene, CDR1 is LGHNA and CDR2 is YSLEER.

This chain links TRBV30 with TRBJ2-7, with D unresolved. V lost 0 bases, J lost 1 base, and 7 bases lay in between. In germline, CDR1 is GTSNPN, CDR2 SVGIG (reference sequence). The CDR3 loop spans 13 amino acids. The CDR3 is CAWSVRLSYEQYF. The CDR3 DNA sequence: TGTGCCTGGAGTGTACGGCTTTCCTACGAGCAGTACTTC.

The chain couples TRBV19 to TRBJ1-6, with D uncertain. Germline CDR1 LNHDA, CDR2 SQIVND (reference sequence). V lost 5 bases and J 8 bases, leaving 7 bases between the germline ends. The CDR3 covers 12 residues. The DNA of the CDR3 is TGTGCCAGTAGTTTCCGGGATTCACCCCTCCACTTT. Protein sequence: CASSFRDSPLHF.

The gene calls are TRBV5-5 and TRBJ1-5, with D hard to call. Germline V gene sequence: CDR1 SGHKS, CDR2 YYEKEE (reference sequence). Between the trimmed V and J ends, which lost 0 bases and 6 bases, there was a span of 7 bases. This CDR3 spans 13 amino acids. The CDR3 sequence: CASSLAGFQPQHF. The CDR3 nucleotides read TGTGCCAGCAGCTTGGCGGGGTTTCAGCCCCAGCATTTT. Supplemented by reference TRBV5-5 and TRBJ1-5, the full variable domain reads DAGVTQSPTHLIKTRGQQVTLRCSPISGHKSVSWYQQVLGQGPQFIFQYYEKEERGRGNFPDRFSARQFPNYSSELNVNALLLGDSALYLCASSLAGFQPQHFGDGTRLSIL.

The CDR3: CAHSSVGSQPQHF. The CDR3 coding sequence is TGTGCTCATTCTTCCGTAGGATCACAGCCCCAGCATTTT. This sequence joins TRBV6-5 and TRBJ1-5, with D uncertain. This CDR3 contains 13 residues. The V gene's germline CDR1 is MNHEY and CDR2 SVGAGI.

The chain couples TRBV27 to TRBJ1-6; D unresolved. This CDR3 spans 17 amino acids. From germline, CDR1 is MNHEY and CDR2 SMNVEV (reference sequence). Trimming removed 5 bases at V and 0 bases at J, with 14 bases between. CDR3 nucleotide sequence: TGTGCCAGCAGTCCCCGACACCGGAGCTCCTATAATTCACCCCTCCACTTT. Residues: CASSPRHRSSYNSPLHF.

V and J are TRBV5-1 and TRBJ1-5, with 7 bases aligning to TRBD1. CDR3 length: 15 amino acids. V was clipped by 4 bases and J by 6 bases; unmatched bases: 10. Germline V gene sequence: CDR1 SGHRS, CDR2 YFSETQ. The CDR3 protein is CASSEDGQDGQPQHF. The DNA for the CDR3 is TGCGCCAGCAGCGAAGACGGACAGGACGGTCAGCCCCAGCATTTT.

The chain recombines TRBV5-5 with TRBJ2-3; tentative D call: TRBD2 (5 bases). This CDR3 spans 14 amino acids. From germline, CDR1 is SGHKS and CDR2 YYEKEE (reference sequence). The germline V and J ends were trimmed by 4 bases and 2 bases, with 11 bases remaining between them. The CDR3 is CASSAPGTTDTQYF. The CDR3, as DNA: TGTGCCAGCAGCGCGCCGGGAACCACAGATACGCAGTATTTT.

V gene TRBV2 combines with J gene TRBJ2-1; 11 bases agree with TRBD1. Germline V gene lookup returns CDR1 SNHLY and CDR2 FYNNEI. Losses at the gene ends were 7 bases for V and 5 bases for J; bases not matched to a gene: 19. This CDR3 is built from 19 residues. This CDR3 reads CASIPLGQGAKGDNNEQFF. The CDR3 DNA reads TGTGCCAGCATTCCTTTAGGACAGGGGGCGAAGGGGGACAACAATGAGCAGTTCTTC.

V is TRBV27 and J is TRBJ2-7; 7 bases agree with TRBD1. CDR3 length: 16 residues. CDR1 is MNHEY and CDR2 is SMNVEV in the germline V gene (reference sequence). With 4 bases clipped from V and 0 bases from J, the junction kept 9 bases outside the gene matches. Here the CDR3 reads CASSYTGQRSSYEQYF. CDR3 bases: TGTGCCAGCAGTTATACGGGACAGCGGAGCTCCTACGAGCAGTACTTC.

This chain uses TRBV4-1 with TRBJ1-6, with D possibly being TRBD1 (6 bases). The V end lost 3 bases, the J end lost 5 bases, and 8 bases lay between the germline ends. Germline values: CDR1 MGHRA, CDR2 YSYEKL. The CDR3 is 14 residues long. The CDR3 DNA is TGCGCCAGCAGCCAGAGACAGGATAATTCACCCCTCCACTTT. The encoded protein is CASSQRQDNSPLHF.

The V gene is TRBV30, the J gene TRBJ2-3; tentative D call: TRBD1 (8 bases). Germline loops: CDR1 GTSNPN, CDR2 SVGIG (reference sequence). The CDR3 contains 14 residues. V lost 5 bases, J lost 8 bases, and 20 bases lay in between. For the CDR3, the DNA is TGTGCCTGGGTCCCTCGGACAGGGAGGGGTACGCAGTATTTT. Amino acid sequence: CAWVPRTGRGTQYF. Based on the CDR3 plus reference TRBV30 and TRBJ2-3, the full variable domain is SQTIHQWPATLVQPVGSPLSLECTVEGTSNPNLYWYRQAAGRGLQLLFYSVGIGQISSEVPQNLSASRPQDRQFILSSKKLLLSDSGFYLCAWVPRTGRGTQYFGPGTRLTVL.